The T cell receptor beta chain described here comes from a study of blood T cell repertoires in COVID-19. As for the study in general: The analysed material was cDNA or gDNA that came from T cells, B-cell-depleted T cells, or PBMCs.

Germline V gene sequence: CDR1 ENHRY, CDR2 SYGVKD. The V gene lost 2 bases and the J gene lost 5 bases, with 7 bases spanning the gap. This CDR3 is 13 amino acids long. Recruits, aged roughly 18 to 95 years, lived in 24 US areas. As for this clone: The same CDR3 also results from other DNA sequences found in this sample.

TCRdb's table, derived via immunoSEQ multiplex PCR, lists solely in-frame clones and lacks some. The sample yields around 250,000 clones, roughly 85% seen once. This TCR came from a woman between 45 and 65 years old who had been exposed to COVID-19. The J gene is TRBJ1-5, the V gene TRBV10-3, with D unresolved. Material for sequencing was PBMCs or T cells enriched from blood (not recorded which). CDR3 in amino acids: CAISESRDQPQHF. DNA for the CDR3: TGTGCCATCAGTGAGAGCCGGGATCAGCCCCAGCATTTT.